Following are 24 T cell receptor beta chains from one sample sequenced in a study of identical twins. Each CDR3 protein gets one entry after TCRdb re-called the 5' RACE reads with MiXCR. The sample contains some 240,000 distinct CDR3 sequences, around 8% of which appear only once. A further study also used this sample, focusing on yellow fever vaccine responses in identical twins.

The sample taken for sequencing was CD8+ T cells sorted from blood. All receptors derive from a woman between 18 and 29 years old in good health.

This clonotype was observed a few times. The rearrangement links TRBV20-1 to TRBJ2-7; TRBD2 matches at 11 bases. Germline CDR1 reads DFQATT; CDR2 reads SNEGSKA (reference sequence). Trimming took 0 bases from V and 0 from J; bases not matched to a gene: 4. CDR3 length equals 16 residues. The CDR3, as DNA: TGCAGTGCTAGAGAACTAGCGGGGGTCCCCTCCTACGAGCAGTACTTC. Encoded protein: CSARELAGVPSYEQYF.

The table lists this clonotype with a few counts. This sequence joins TRBV5-5 and TRBJ2-3; no firm D call. Germline V gene data show CDR1 as SGHKS and CDR2 as YYEKEE (reference sequence). CDR3 size: 15 residues. V was shortened by 1 base and J by 6 bases, with 15 bases between the two germline ends. The CDR3: CASSLMRQPRDTQYF. The CDR3, as DNA: TGTGCCAGCAGCTTGATGCGGCAGCCCAGGGATACGCAGTATTTT.

This chain links TRBV5-1 with TRBJ2-1; 16 nucleotides align to TRBD2. Germline CDR1 reads SGHRS; CDR2 reads YFSETQ. The CDR3 runs 18 residues. Trimming took 1 base from V and 3 from J; bases not matched to a gene: 4. CDR3 residues: CASSLSGLAGGRYNEQFF. CDR3 coding DNA: TGCGCCAGCAGCTTGTCGGGACTAGCGGGGGGGCGCTACAATGAGCAGTTCTTC.

The table lists this clonotype with many counts. This chain joins TRBV7-9 and TRBJ2-7; TRBD2 matches 9 bases. CDR1 and CDR2 (germline): SEHNR, FQNEAQ (reference sequence). V lost 4 bases to trimming and J lost 3 bases; unmatched junction nucleotides: 4. The CDR3 is 14 amino acids. DNA of the CDR3: TGTGCCAGCAGCTCGACTAGCGGAATCTACGAGCAGTACTTC. Amino acids: CASSSTSGIYEQYF.

CDR3 in DNA: TGTGCCAGCAGCCCCCCCGACCCTGGAACTACAGATACGCAGTATTTT. It codes for CASSPPDPGTTDTQYF. This chain connects TRBV4-2 to TRBJ2-3, with D unclear. The CDR3 consists of 16 residues. Per germline, CDR1 LGHNA and CDR2 YNFKEQ. V lost 4 bases to trimming and J lost 3 bases, with 17 bases between them.

This clonotype occurred many times. The CDR3: CASSPKYNEQFF. The DNA for the CDR3 is TGTGCCAGCAGCCCAAAATACAATGAGCAGTTCTTC. The chain recombines TRBV7-8 with TRBJ2-1; D is unresolved. V dropped 5 bases and J dropped 4 bases, with 6 bases sitting between them. Germline CDR1 SGHVS, CDR2 FQNEAQ. This CDR3 is built from 12 residues.

This clonotype was observed many times. This chain connects TRBV28 to TRBJ2-3; 9 bases align to TRBD2. V shed 4 bases, J shed 1 base, and the junction held 6 bases outside the gene matches. CDR3 size: 16 residues. Germline lookup yields CDR1 MDHEN and CDR2 SYDVKM. CDR3 amino acids: CASSSLAGQRTDTQYF. CDR3 DNA sequence: TGTGCCAGCAGTTCCCTAGCGGGGCAACGCACAGATACGCAGTATTTT.

This clonotype appeared many times. The junction does not match germline at one end; this may be a read error. This sequence joins TRBV5-1 and TRBJ2-1; 9 bases fit TRBD2. Germline V gene data show CDR1 as SGHRS and CDR2 as YFSETQ. The CDR3 sequence is 16 residues long. The CDR3 coding sequence is TGCGCCAGCAGATTGGAGGTAGCGGGGGTCAACAATGAGCAGTTCTTC. It specifies CASRLEVAGVNNEQFF.

The V call is TRBV21-1, the J call TRBJ2-3. TRBV21-1 is assigned pseudogene status. The CDR3 has 14 residues. CDR3 residues: CASSELAKTDTQYF. CDR3 coding DNA: TGTGCCAGCAGCGAACTAGCTAAAACAGATACGCAGTATTTT.

This clonotype has at least ten counts. The rearrangement links TRBV12-3 or TRBV12-4 to TRBJ2-3; TRBD1 might be the D (5 bases). This CDR3 comprises 14 residues. Deletions cut 1 base from V and 7 bases from J, with 12 bases between. Here the CDR3 DNA reads TGTGCCAGCAGTTTAGTCAGGGCGGTCAATACGCAGTATTTT. The encoded protein is CASSLVRAVNTQYF.

This clonotype appeared a few times. The chain employs TRBV7-9 and TRBJ2-1; TRBD1 agrees at 7 bases. The V gene's germline CDR1 is SEHNR and CDR2 FQNEAQ (reference sequence). CDR3 length: 14 residues. With 7 bases clipped from V and 5 bases from J, the junction kept 8 bases outside the gene matches. The CDR3 DNA is TGTGCCAGCATGAAAGGGGGCGGCCACAATGAGCAGTTCTTC. It yields the protein CASMKGGGHNEQFF.

The CDR3 DNA sequence: TGTGCCAGTATCAGAACTAGCGGGGGGACGTACAATGAGCAGTTCTTC. Its protein is CASIRTSGGTYNEQFF. The chain combines TRBV19 with TRBJ2-1; 12 nucleotides line up with TRBD2. The V segment lost 7 bases and the J segment 4 bases; nucleotides outside the gene matches: 8. The CDR3 contains 16 residues. Germline CDR1 reads LNHDA; CDR2 reads SQIVND (reference sequence).

This clonotype came up a few times. This chain uses TRBV7-2 with TRBJ2-2; perhaps TRBD1 as D (5 bases). This CDR3 spans 15 amino acids. The ends were cut back, 7 bases at V and 4 bases at J, with 16 bases in the middle. Germline V CDR1 and CDR2: SGHTA, FQGNSA. Here the CDR3 reads CASIDWTTFTGELFF. In DNA, the CDR3 is TGTGCCAGCATCGATTGGACAACTTTCACCGGGGAGCTGTTTTTT. Filled out from reference TRBV7-2 and TRBJ2-2, the complete variable domain reads GAGVSQSPSNKVTEKGKDVELRCDPISGHTALYWYRQSLGQGLEFLIYFQGNSAPDKSGLPSDRFSAERTGGSVSTLTIQRTQQEDSAVYLCASIDWTTFTGELFFGEGSRLTVL.

This clonotype was detected a few times. The rearrangement joins TRBV29-1 to TRBJ2-3; 10 positions match TRBD1. V dropped 3 bases and J dropped 5; count of bases not matched to a gene: 5. The CDR3 is 14 residues long. CDR1 and CDR2 (germline): SQVTM, ANQGSEA. The CDR3 is CSVELTGGGDTQYF. The DNA of the CDR3 is TGCAGCGTTGAGCTGACAGGGGGCGGAGATACGCAGTATTTT.

The V and J genes are TRBV28 and TRBJ2-3; D is ambiguous. The CDR3 sequence is 17 residues long. CDR1 and CDR2 from the germline V gene are MDHEN and SYDVKM. V gave up 1 base and J gave up 0 bases, with 14 bases separating them. CDR3 DNA sequence: TGTGCCAGCAGTTTATTGGACCCGAGTCCTAGCACAGATACGCAGTATTTT. It specifies CASSLLDPSPSTDTQYF.

This clonotype has only a few counts. The rearrangement joins TRBV3-1 to TRBJ2-7; TRBD1 is a possible D gene (6 bases). Germline lookup yields CDR1 LGHDT and CDR2 YNNKEL (reference sequence). The germline V and J ends were trimmed by 2 bases and 1 base, with 15 bases remaining between them. The CDR3 loop spans 16 amino acids. This CDR3 is CASSQLLQGRSYEQYF. CDR3 in DNA: TGTGCCAGCAGCCAACTCCTCCAGGGGAGATCCTACGAGCAGTACTTC.

This clonotype was recorded a few times. The gene calls are TRBV27 and TRBJ2-7; tentative D call: TRBD1 (6 bases). The CDR3 runs to 15 residues. Trimming took 5 bases from V and 2 from J, leaving 16 bases between them. Germline CDR1 is MNHEY and CDR2 is SMNVEV (reference sequence). This CDR3 reads CASSPLSGTPYEQYF. Written as DNA, the CDR3 is TGTGCCAGCAGTCCCTTATCCGGGACACCCTACGAGCAGTACTTC.

Many counts were recorded for this clonotype. The chain joins TRBV5-1 to TRBJ2-1, with 9 bases fitting TRBD1. Germline V CDR1 and CDR2: SGHRS, YFSETQ. This CDR3 comprises 16 residues. J was trimmed by 2 bases and V by 4 bases; bases with no gene match: 7. The CDR3 protein is CASSEFGTGPYNEQFF. Written as DNA, the CDR3 is TGCGCCAGCAGCGAGTTTGGGACAGGGCCCTACAATGAGCAGTTCTTC.

The chain has TRBV4-1 and TRBJ2-7; D is unresolved. The CDR3 has 13 residues. Germline-derived CDR1 and CDR2 are MGHRA and YSYEKL. V lost 1 base and J lost 3, with 7 bases in between. In nucleotides, the CDR3 is TGCGCCAGCAGCCAAGGAGTCATCTACGAGCAGTACTTC. Its translation: CASSQGVIYEQYF.

The chain couples TRBV11-2 to TRBJ2-3; D might be TRBD2 (7 bases). Trimming cost V 5 bases and J 4 bases, with 16 bases left between them. Germline assignment: CDR1 SGHAT and CDR2 FQNNGV. The CDR3 is 15 residues long. The CDR3 nucleotides are TGTGCCAGCAGCGACACCGGGGGGCACCCAGATACGCAGTATTTT. Translated: CASSDTGGHPDTQYF.

J is TRBJ2-1 and V is TRBV27; D remains unclear. Trimming cost V 1 base and J 0 bases, with 7 bases left between them. This CDR3 has 15 amino acids. CDR1 and CDR2 from the germline V gene are MNHEY and SMNVEV (reference sequence). CDR3 in amino acids: CASSLYHGSYNEQFF. DNA of the CDR3: TGTGCCAGCAGTTTATATCACGGCTCCTACAATGAGCAGTTCTTC.

The chain uses TRBV11-2 and TRBJ2-3, with 7 bases fitting TRBD2. The CDR3 runs 18 residues. V was clipped by 7 bases and J by 5 bases; unmatched bases: 21. Per the germline V gene, CDR1 is SGHAT and CDR2 is FQNNGV. The CDR3 DNA reads as TGTGCCAGCAAAGGTGGCAGCGGGGTATTGTTCGAGGAAGATACGCAGTATTTT. Translated, it gives CASKGGSGVLFEEDTQYF.

This clonotype was found a few times. This rearrangement joins TRBV20-1 to TRBJ2-2; D is perhaps TRBD2 (6 bases). This CDR3 spans 14 amino acids. V was cut by 1 base and J by 5 bases, with 11 bases left in between. Germline V gives CDR1 DFQATT, CDR2 SNEGSKA (reference sequence). CDR3 sequence (DNA): TGCAGTGCTAGAGTTCGGAGGGGAACCGGGGAGCTGTTTTTT. Translating it yields CSARVRRGTGELFF.

This clonotype was counted once. The chain links TRBV7-6 to TRBJ2-1; TRBD2 might be the D (5 bases). V was cut by 5 bases and J by 7 bases, with 15 bases left in between. The CDR3 spans 14 residues. Per the germline V gene, CDR1 is SGHVS and CDR2 is FNYEAQ. The CDR3 DNA is TGTGCCAGCAGCCCGGGAACGACGTGGAATGAGCAGTTCTTC. Protein sequence: CASSPGTTWNEQFF. The full variable domain, in which reference TRBV7-6 and TRBJ2-1 provide the parts outside the CDR3, is GAGVSQSPRYKVTKRGQDVALRCDPISGHVSLYWYRQALGQGPEFLTYFNYEAQQDKSGLPNDRFSAERPEGSISTLTIQRTEQRDSAMYRCASSPGTTWNEQFFGPGTRLTVL.